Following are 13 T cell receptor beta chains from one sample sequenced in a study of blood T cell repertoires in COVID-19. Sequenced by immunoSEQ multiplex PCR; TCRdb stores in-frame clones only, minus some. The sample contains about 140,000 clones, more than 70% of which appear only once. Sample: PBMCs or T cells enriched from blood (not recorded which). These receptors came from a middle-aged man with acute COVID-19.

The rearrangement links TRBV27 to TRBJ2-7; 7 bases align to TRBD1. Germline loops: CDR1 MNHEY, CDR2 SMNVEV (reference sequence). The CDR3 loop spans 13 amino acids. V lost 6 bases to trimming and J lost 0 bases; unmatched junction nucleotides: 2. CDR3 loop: CASSWDSSYEQYF. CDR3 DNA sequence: TGTGCCAGCAGCTGGGACAGCTCCTACGAGCAGTACTTC.

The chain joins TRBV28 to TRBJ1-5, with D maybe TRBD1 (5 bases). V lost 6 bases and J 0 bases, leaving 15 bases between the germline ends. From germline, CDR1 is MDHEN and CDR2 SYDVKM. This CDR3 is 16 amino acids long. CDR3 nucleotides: TGTGCCAGCAGCCCAGCCGGGGACTATAGCAATCAGCCCCAGCATTTT. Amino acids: CASSPAGDYSNQPQHF.

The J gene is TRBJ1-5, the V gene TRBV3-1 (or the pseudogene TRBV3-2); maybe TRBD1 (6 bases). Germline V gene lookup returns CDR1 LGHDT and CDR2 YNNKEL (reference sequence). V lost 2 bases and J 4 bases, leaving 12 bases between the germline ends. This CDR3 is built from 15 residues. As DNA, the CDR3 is TGTGCCAGCAGCCAAAGGGGGGGCCATAATCAGCCCCAGCATTTT. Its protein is CASSQRGGHNQPQHF.

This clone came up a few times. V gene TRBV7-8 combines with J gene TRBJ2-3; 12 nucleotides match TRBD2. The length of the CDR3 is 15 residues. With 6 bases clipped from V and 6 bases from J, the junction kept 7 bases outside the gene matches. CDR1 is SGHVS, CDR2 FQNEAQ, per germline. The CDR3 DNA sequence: TGTGCCAGCAGACAGACTAGCGGGAGTTCGGATACGCAGTATTTT. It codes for CASRQTSGSSDTQYF.

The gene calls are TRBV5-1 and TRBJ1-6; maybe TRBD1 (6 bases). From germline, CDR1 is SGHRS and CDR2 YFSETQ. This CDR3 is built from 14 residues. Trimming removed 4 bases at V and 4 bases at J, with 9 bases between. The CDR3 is CASSKTGYNSPLHF. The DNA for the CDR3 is TGCGCCAGCAGCAAAACAGGGTATAATTCACCCCTCCACTTT.

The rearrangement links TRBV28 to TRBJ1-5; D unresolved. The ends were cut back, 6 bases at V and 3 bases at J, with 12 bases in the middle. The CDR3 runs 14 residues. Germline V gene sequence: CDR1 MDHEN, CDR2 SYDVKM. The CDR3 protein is CASRQLRYNQPQHF. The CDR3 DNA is TGTGCCAGCAGACAATTGAGGTACAATCAGCCCCAGCATTTT.

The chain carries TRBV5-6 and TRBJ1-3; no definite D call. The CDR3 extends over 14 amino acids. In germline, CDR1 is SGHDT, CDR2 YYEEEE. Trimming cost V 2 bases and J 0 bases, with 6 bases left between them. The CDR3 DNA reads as TGTGCCAGCAGCTTTGCCGGCTCTGGAAACACCATATATTTT. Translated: CASSFAGSGNTIYF.

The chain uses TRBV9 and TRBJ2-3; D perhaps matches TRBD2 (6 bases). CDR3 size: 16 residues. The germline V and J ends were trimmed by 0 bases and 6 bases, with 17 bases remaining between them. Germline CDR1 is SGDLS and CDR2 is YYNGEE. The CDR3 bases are TGTGCCAGCAGCGTAGCGGGCGGGGCTTTCCCGGATACGCAGTATTTT. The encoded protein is CASSVAGGAFPDTQYF. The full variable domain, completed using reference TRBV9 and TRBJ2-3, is DSGVTQTPKHLITATGQRVTLRCSPRSGDLSVYWYQQSLDQGLQFLIQYYNGEERAKGNILERFSAQQFPDLHSELNLSSLELGDSALYFCASSVAGGAFPDTQYFGPGTRLTVL.

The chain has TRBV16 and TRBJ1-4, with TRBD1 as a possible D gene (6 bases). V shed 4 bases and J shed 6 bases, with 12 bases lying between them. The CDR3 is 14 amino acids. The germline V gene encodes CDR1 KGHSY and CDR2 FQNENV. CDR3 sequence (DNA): TGTGCCAGCAGCCCCAGGACAGTTGATGAAAAACTGTTTTTT. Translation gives CASSPRTVDEKLFF.

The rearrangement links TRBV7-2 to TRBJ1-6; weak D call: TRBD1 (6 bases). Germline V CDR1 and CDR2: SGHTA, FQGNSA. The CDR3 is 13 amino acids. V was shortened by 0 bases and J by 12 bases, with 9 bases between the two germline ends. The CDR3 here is CASSLAQGQPLHF. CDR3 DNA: TGTGCCAGCAGCTTAGCACAGGGTCAACCCCTCCACTTT.

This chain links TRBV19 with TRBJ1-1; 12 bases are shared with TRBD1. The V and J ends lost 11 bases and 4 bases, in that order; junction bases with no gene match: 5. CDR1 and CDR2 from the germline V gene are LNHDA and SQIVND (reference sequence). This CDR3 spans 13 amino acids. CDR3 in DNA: TGTGCCGTCCGGGACAGGGGGCTCACTGAAGCTTTCTTT. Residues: CAVRDRGLTEAFF.

The CDR3 bases are TGCGCCAGCACCTTAACAACGGGACTTTCTGGAAACACCATATATTTT. Translating it yields CASTLTTGLSGNTIYF. The rearrangement joins TRBV5-1 to TRBJ1-3; tentatively, D is TRBD1 (5 bases). The ends were cut back, 6 bases at V and 1 base at J, with 17 bases in the middle. Germline V gives CDR1 SGHRS, CDR2 YFSETQ. The CDR3 sequence is 16 residues long.

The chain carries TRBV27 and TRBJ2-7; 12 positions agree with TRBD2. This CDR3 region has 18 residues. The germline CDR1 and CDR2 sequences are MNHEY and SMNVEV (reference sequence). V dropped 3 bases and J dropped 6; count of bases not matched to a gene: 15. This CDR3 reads CASSFRLAGERLVREQYF. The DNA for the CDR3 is TGTGCCAGCAGTTTTAGACTAGCGGGAGAGCGTTTAGTGCGCGAGCAGTACTTC.